Listed below are T cell receptor beta chains from one sample, sequenced in a study of blood T cell repertoires in COVID-19. The assay was immunoSEQ multiplex PCR, and TCRdb's table has in-frame clones only and misses some. The sample has about 230,000 clones, approximately 84% seen once. Sequenced sample: peripheral blood. These receptors were obtained from a woman of 80 years or more with acute or convalescent COVID-19. Both conserved end residues are part of each CDR3. Each record gives: clone size, CDR3 length, D gene, J gene, V gene, CDR3 protein, CDR3 DNA. D genes are given only for firm matches. Clone size is stated in some rows and not others, as once, few, many or a class when expanded.

size: NA
length: 14
D: NA
J: TRBJ1-4
V: TRBV11-3
CDR3: CASSQVVNNEKLFF
DNA: TGTGCCAGCAGCCAGGTGGTGAATAATGAAAAACTGTTTTTT

size: NA
length: 15
D: TRBD1
J: TRBJ2-7
V: TRBV5-1
CDR3: CASSLATGGTYEQYF
DNA: TGCGCCAGCAGCTTGGCCACAGGGGGAACCTACGAGCAGTACTTC

size: NA
length: 15
D: TRBD1
J: TRBJ1-2
V: TRBV28
CDR3: CASSGQGQINYGYTF
DNA: TGTGCCAGCAGTGGCCAGGGACAGATTAACTATGGCTACACCTTC

size: few
length: 17
D: TRBD2
J: TRBJ2-2
V: TRBV6-4
CDR3: CASSDSGLATYTGELFF
DNA: TGTGCCAGCAGTGACTCCGGACTAGCGACGTACACCGGGGAGCTGTTTTTT

size: NA
length: 19
D: TRBD2
J: TRBJ2-2
V: TRBV3-1/TRBV3-2
CDR3: CASSKRTSGTVSVPGELFF
DNA: TGTGCCAGCAGCAAGAGGACTAGCGGGACTGTTTCGGTTCCCGGGGAGCTGTTTTTT

size: NA
length: 13
D: NA
J: TRBJ1-1
V: TRBV12-3/TRBV12-4
CDR3: CASSLTMNTEAFF
DNA: TGTGCCAGCAGTTTGACAATGAACACTGAAGCTTTCTTT

size: few
length: 16
D: TRBD1
J: TRBJ1-1
V: TRBV15
CDR3: CATSTSPGQTNTEAFF
DNA: TGTGCCACCAGCACCTCCCCGGGACAGACGAACACTGAAGCTTTCTTT

size: NA
length: 14
D: NA
J: TRBJ2-5
V: TRBV5-1
CDR3: CASSADSFQETQYF
DNA: TGCGCCAGCAGCGCGGACAGTTTCCAAGAGACCCAGTACTTC

size: NA
length: 15
D: TRBD1
J: TRBJ2-1
V: TRBV5-1
CDR3: CASSSQGGTYNEQFF
DNA: TGCGCCAGCAGCTCACAGGGGGGAACCTACAATGAGCAGTTCTTC

size: NA
length: 13
D: NA
J: TRBJ1-5
V: TRBV19
CDR3: CASSRGSRQPQHF
DNA: TGTGCCAGTAGTAGAGGGTCCAGGCAGCCCCAGCATTTT

size: few
length: 17
D: NA
J: TRBJ1-1
V: TRBV23-1
CDR3: CASVDCRGSGLNTEAFF
DNA: TGCGCCAGCGTGGACTGTAGGGGGTCGGGGTTGAACACTGAAGCTTTCTTT

size: few
length: 14
D: TRBD1
J: TRBJ1-1
V: TRBV10-2
CDR3: CASSGNDRVTEAFF
DNA: TGCGCCAGCAGCGGTAACGACAGGGTGACTGAAGCTTTCTTT

size: NA
length: 18
D: NA
J: TRBJ1-4
V: TRBV7-2
CDR3: CASSLTPGLPAANEKLFF
DNA: TGTGCCAGCAGCTTAACCCCCGGACTTCCTGCGGCTAATGAAAAACTGTTTTTT

size: NA
length: 15
D: TRBD1
J: TRBJ1-5
V: TRBV5-1
CDR3: CASSLTGEGNQPQHF
DNA: TGCGCCAGCAGCCTGACAGGGGAGGGCAATCAGCCCCAGCATTTT

size: NA
length: 13
D: NA
J: TRBJ1-1
V: TRBV12-3/TRBV12-4
CDR3: CASSLTENTEAFF
DNA: TGTGCCAGCAGCCTGACAGAGAACACTGAAGCTTTCTTT

size: NA
length: 12
D: NA
J: TRBJ1-1
V: TRBV28
CDR3: CASREQAAEAFF
DNA: TGTGCCAGCAGGGAACAGGCCGCTGAAGCTTTCTTT

size: NA
length: 17
D: NA
J: TRBJ2-6
V: TRBV7-6
CDR3: CASSLAPHGSGANVLTF
DNA: TGTGCCAGCAGCTTAGCCCCGCACGGCTCTGGGGCCAACGTCCTGACTTTC

size: few
length: 17
D: NA
J: TRBJ2-5
V: TRBV3-1/TRBV3-2
CDR3: CASSQEIRRGAGETQYF
DNA: TGTGCCAGCAGCCAAGAAATCAGACGGGGGGCTGGGGAGACCCAGTACTTC

size: NA
length: 11
D: NA
J: TRBJ1-1
V: TRBV12-3/TRBV12-4
CDR3: CASSLPAEAFF
DNA: TGTGCCAGCAGTTTGCCGGCTGAAGCTTTCTTT

size: NA
length: 13
D: TRBD1
J: TRBJ1-1
V: TRBV15
CDR3: CATNLDRATEAFF
DNA: TGTGCCACCAACTTGGACAGGGCCACTGAAGCTTTCTTT

size: NA
length: 14
D: TRBD1
J: TRBJ1-2
V: TRBV29-1
CDR3: CSVLVGQGAGGYTF
DNA: TGCAGCGTTTTGGTGGGACAGGGGGCAGGGGGCTACACCTTC

size: once
length: 15
D: NA
J: TRBJ2-3
V: TRBV7-9
CDR3: CASSFIIRSIYTQYF
DNA: TGTGCCAGCAGCTTCATAATTCGCAGTATCTATACGCAGTATTTT

size: many
length: 17
D: NA
J: TRBJ2-3
V: TRBV27
CDR3: CASSLRSRPGVADTQYF
DNA: TGTGCCAGCAGTTTACGGTCTCGTCCAGGGGTGGCAGATACGCAGTATTTT

size: NA
length: 16
D: NA
J: TRBJ1-1
V: TRBV6-4
CDR3: CASRFLTGRGDTEAFF
DNA: TGTGCCAGCAGATTTCTCACGGGTCGGGGAGACACTGAAGCTTTCTTT

size: NA
length: 13
D: TRBD2
J: TRBJ2-3
V: TRBV30
CDR3: CAWVAGGRDTQYF
DNA: TGTGCCTGGGTAGCGGGAGGGAGAGATACGCAGTATTTT

size: NA
length: 13
D: NA
J: TRBJ2-7
V: TRBV12-3/TRBV12-4
CDR3: CASSFTAPYEQYF
DNA: TGTGCCAGCAGTTTTACTGCCCCCTACGAGCAGTACTTC

size: NA
length: 15
D: NA
J: TRBJ2-2
V: TRBV4-2
CDR3: CASSQGQANTGELFF
DNA: TGTGCCAGCAGCCAGGGCCAAGCGAACACCGGGGAGCTGTTTTTT

size: NA
length: 12
D: NA
J: TRBJ2-1
V: TRBV7-2
CDR3: CASSLAVREQFF
DNA: TGTGCCAGCAGCTTAGCGGTGCGGGAGCAGTTCTTC

size: NA
length: 16
D: TRBD1
J: TRBJ1-2
V: TRBV4-1
CDR3: CASSLLDRAGDYGYTF
DNA: TGCGCCAGCAGCCTCTTGGACAGGGCGGGCGACTATGGCTACACCTTC

size: once
length: 15
D: TRBD1
J: TRBJ2-1
V: TRBV6-5
CDR3: CASRDRVSSYNEQFF
DNA: TGTGCCAGCAGGGACAGGGTCAGCTCCTACAATGAGCAGTTCTTC

size: NA
length: 21
D: TRBD2
J: TRBJ2-3
V: TRBV28
CDR3: CASSSSLGVIVGRGGTDTQYF
DNA: TGTGCCAGCAGTTCCTCCCTGGGGGTTATTGTCGGGAGGGGGGGCACAGATACGCAGTATTTT

size: NA
length: 16
D: NA
J: TRBJ2-5
V: TRBV7-2
CDR3: CASSSRSQGMRETQYF
DNA: TGTGCCAGCAGCTCTAGGTCCCAGGGGATGAGGGAGACCCAGTACTTC

size: once
length: 15
D: TRBD1
J: TRBJ1-3
V: TRBV6-5
CDR3: CASRTTGNSGNTIYF
DNA: TGTGCCAGCAGGACGACAGGGAACTCTGGAAACACCATATATTTT

size: few
length: 15
D: NA
J: TRBJ1-3
V: TRBV15
CDR3: CATSRDTGGGNTIYF
DNA: TGTGCCACCAGCAGAGATACGGGGGGCGGAAACACCATATATTTT

size: NA
length: 14
D: NA
J: TRBJ1-1
V: TRBV5-5
CDR3: CASSPSWGDTEAFF
DNA: TGTGCCAGCAGCCCCTCTTGGGGAGACACTGAAGCTTTCTTT

size: NA
length: 15
D: TRBD1
J: TRBJ2-1
V: TRBV6-5
CDR3: CASSSGGTGENEQFF
DNA: TGTGCCAGCAGCTCCGGGGGGACAGGGGAAAATGAGCAGTTCTTC

size: NA
length: 14
D: NA
J: TRBJ1-1
V: TRBV6-1
CDR3: CASSEQTGNTEAFF
DNA: TGTGCCAGCAGTGAACAGACGGGAAACACTGAAGCTTTCTTT

size: NA
length: 16
D: TRBD1
J: TRBJ2-5
V: TRBV2
CDR3: CASSEITGTGKETQYF
DNA: TGTGCCAGCAGTGAAATAACCGGGACAGGAAAAGAGACCCAGTACTTC

size: NA
length: 15
D: TRBD2
J: TRBJ2-3
V: TRBV9
CDR3: CASSPRWGGTDTQYF
DNA: TGTGCCAGCAGCCCCCGCTGGGGGGGTACAGATACGCAGTATTTT

size: NA
length: 14
D: NA
J: TRBJ1-4
V: TRBV19
CDR3: CASSIGGLGEKLFF
DNA: TGTGCCAGTAGTATCGGCGGCTTGGGTGAAAAACTGTTTTTT

size: NA
length: 17
D: TRBD1
J: TRBJ1-3
V: TRBV6-2/TRBV6-3
CDR3: CASSPRGGDVSGNTIYF
DNA: TGTGCCAGCAGTCCACGAGGGGGCGACGTCTCTGGAAACACCATATATTTT